This T cell receptor beta chain stems from a study of beta chain features in type 1 diabetes. Turning to the study itself: Patients were similar to healthy donors in age and gender (as well as in cell yields).

V lost 1 base to trimming and J lost 8 bases, with 15 bases between them. This CDR3 has 13 amino acids. Germline V gives CDR1 SQVTM, CDR2 ANQGSEA. Note on this clone: Its antigen is unknown.

Findings of the study overall: Shorter templates might be favored by PCR, and equally so in patients and in controls. TCRB repertoires of naive, central memory and Treg cells appeared more similar among patients than among healthy donors.

Markers CD45RO/CCR7/CD25/CD127/CD95/CD27 served to sort CD4+ naive, central memory, regulatory and stem cell-like memory cells. Sequencing targeted expressed TCRB transcripts, as all isolated RNA had been reverse transcribed. The protocol was immunoSEQ multiplex PCR, while the TCRdb copy is restricted to in-frame clones and leaves out a portion. The repertoire holds hundreds of thousands of clones, more than 9.5% seen once, with 0.015% to 0.02% in the top ten. The TCR was taken from a woman aged 30 to 39 in good health. The sample consisted of naive CD4+ T cells from blood. V usage is TRBV29-1 and J usage is TRBJ2-7, with D perhaps TRBD1 (6 bases). The CDR3 DNA reads TGCAGCGTTGAAGGGACAGCCCGAAGCAAGCAGTACTTC. This codes for CSVEGTARSKQYF.